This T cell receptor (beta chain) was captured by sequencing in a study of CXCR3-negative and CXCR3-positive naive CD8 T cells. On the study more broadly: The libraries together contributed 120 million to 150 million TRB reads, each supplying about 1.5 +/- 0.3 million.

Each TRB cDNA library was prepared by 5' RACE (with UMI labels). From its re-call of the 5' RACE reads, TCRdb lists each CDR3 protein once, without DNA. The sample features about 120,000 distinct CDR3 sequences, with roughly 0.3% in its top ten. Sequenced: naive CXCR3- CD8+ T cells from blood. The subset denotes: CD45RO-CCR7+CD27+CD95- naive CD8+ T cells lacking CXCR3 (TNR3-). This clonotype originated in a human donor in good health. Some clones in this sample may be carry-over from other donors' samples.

CDR3 protein: CASSQHRDRGQQQYF. This sequence joins TRBV3-2 and TRBJ2-7; TCRdb reports TRBD1, a call that lacks DNA to check it against. TRBV3-2 is noted as a pseudogene. The CDR3 runs to 15 residues.